This TCR beta chain was identified during a study of OX40 agonist ivuxolimab in advanced cancers. Study-wide background: Ivuxolimab was delivered to patients intravenously every 2 weeks at doses spanning 0.01 to 10 mg/kg.

The CDR3 totals 12 residues. V lost 8 bases and J lost 0, with 7 bases in between. Germline lookup yields CDR1 MRHNA and CDR2 SNTAGT. Measured with immunoSEQ multiplex PCR; TCRdb has only the in-frame clones, and not every one. The repertoire includes tens of thousands of clones, 90% of them detected once, and approximately 0.55% sits in the top ten. Sample: CD4+ or CD8+ T cells sorted from blood, taken in a trial of the OX40 agonist ivuxolimab. The rearrangement uses TRBV6-4 and TRBJ2-5, with D unclear. This TCR was sampled from an adult with an advanced solid tumor such as melanoma, head and neck, liver or kidney cancer. CDR3 region: CASPEYQETQYF. DNA for the CDR3: TGTGCCAGCCCGGAGTACCAAGAGACCCAGTACTTC.